The rows below give T cell receptor beta chains drawn from one sample of a study of blood T cell repertoires in COVID-19. Sequenced by immunoSEQ multiplex PCR; TCRdb stores in-frame clones only, minus some. The table lists fewer than 350,000 clones, 80% to 90% of them singletons. Sequences were obtained from peripheral blood. The receptor source for this set is a young woman with COVID-19, enrolled during active disease. The CDR3 runs from the conserved cysteine through the conserved F or W. The order of the fields is J gene, V gene, clone size, D gene, CDR3 protein, CDR3 DNA. D genes are given only for firm matches. The listing skips clone size in some rows; elsewhere it reads once, few, many or a size class.

TRBJ2-3 | TRBV7-9 | once | NA | CASSTGTDTQYF | TGTGCCAGCAGCACAGGCACAGATACGCAGTATTTT
TRBJ2-3 | TRBV27 | NA | NA | CASIADTGGSTDTQYF | TGTGCCAGCATTGCCGACACCGGCGGGTCCACAGATACGCAGTATTTT
TRBJ1-4 | TRBV4-1 | NA | NA | CASSQGPQILLATNEKLFF | TGCGCCAGCAGCCAGGGCCCCCAGATCCTGTTAGCAACTAATGAAAAACTGTTTTTT
TRBJ2-7 | TRBV15 | once | NA | CATSRDKTGYEQYF | TGTGCCACCAGCAGAGATAAGACGGGGTACGAGCAGTACTTC
TRBJ1-1 | TRBV6-5 | NA | NA | CASRLLGGGTEAFF | TGTGCCAGCAGGCTTTTGGGAGGAGGCACTGAAGCTTTCTTT
TRBJ1-1 | TRBV9 | NA | NA | CASSVGPGTEAFF | TGTGCCAGCAGCGTGGGTCCGGGCACTGAAGCTTTCTTT
TRBJ2-7 | TRBV2 | NA | NA | CASSEAEGWANEQYF | TGTGCCAGCAGTGAAGCGGAGGGGTGGGCCAACGAGCAGTACTTC
TRBJ1-1 | TRBV29-1 | NA | NA | CSVVSNTEAFF | TGCAGCGTTGTGTCTAACACTGAAGCTTTCTTT
TRBJ1-5 | TRBV19 | NA | TRBD1 | CATWDRGNQPQHF | TGTGCCACCTGGGACAGGGGAAATCAGCCCCAGCATTTT
TRBJ2-7 | TRBV6-5 | NA | TRBD2 | CASSYSRAGGPNEQYF | TGTGCCAGCAGTTACTCTCGAGCGGGGGGGCCCAACGAGCAGTACTTC
TRBJ2-7 | TRBV20-1 | NA | NA | CSASDTSRIFLYEQYF | TGCAGTGCTAGTGACACATCGCGGATTTTCCTCTACGAGCAGTACTTC
TRBJ1-3 | TRBV28 | NA | TRBD1 | CASSSTGDFSGNTIYF | TGTGCCAGCAGTTCGACAGGGGATTTTTCTGGAAACACCATATATTTT
TRBJ2-5 | TRBV2 | few | NA | CASSENSQETQYF | TGTGCCAGCAGTGAAAACAGCCAAGAGACCCAGTACTTC
TRBJ1-1 | TRBV5-8 | NA | NA | CASSRTRSGGAFF | TGTGCCAGCAGCCGGACCAGATCCGGAGGAGCTTTCTTT
TRBJ1-2 | TRBV5-1 | NA | NA | CASSRRVEDGYTF | TGCGCCAGCAGCCGCAGGGTTGAAGATGGCTACACCTTC
TRBJ1-6 | TRBV27 | few | NA | CASSFREGGPLHF | TGTGCCAGCAGTTTCAGGGAGGGAGGTCCCCTCCACTTT
TRBJ2-3 | TRBV5-1 | NA | NA | CASSLAESVAGSTDTQYF | TGCGCCAGCAGCTTGGCCGAAAGCGTGGCAGGGAGCACAGATACGCAGTATTTT
TRBJ1-5 | TRBV5-6 | once | NA | CASSLFGRSSNQPQHF | TGTGCCAGCAGCTTGTTTGGCCGTTCTAGCAATCAGCCCCAGCATTTT
TRBJ2-2 | TRBV29-1 | NA | TRBD1 | CSATGQGGTGELFF | TGCAGCGCCACGGGACAGGGCGGAACCGGGGAGCTGTTTTTT